This note documents a single T cell receptor (beta chain) sequence. Its target is not known. Cultured CD4+ T cell DNA underwent sequencing with the Oncomine TCR Beta short-read assay. Genomic DNA from cultured CD4+ T cells was extracted. One entry per CDR3 protein results from TCRdb running MiXCR on the PCR reads. The sample records under 15,000 distinct CDR3 sequences, roughly 75% being singletons. This specimen comes from a study of vaccination and CD4 T cells after COVID-19. Treatment denoted: approximately 9-day PBMC culture with coronavirus spike peptide pools or control peptides (ViraFEST assay). Expanded clonotypes were found by TCR sequencing after peptide-pool stimulation (ViraFEST). With V trimmed by 1 base and J by 0 bases, 7 bases remained unmatched. The CDR3 length is 17 residues.

This sequence joins TRBV12-3 or TRBV12-4 and TRBJ2-7; 9 nucleotides line up with TRBD1. This TCR came from a human donor who had recovered from COVID-19. Sequences were obtained from CD4+ T cells from blood, cultured in vitro. As DNA, the CDR3 is TGTGCCAGCAGTTTAGGGGACAGGGTCAAGAGCTCCTACGAGCAGTACTTC. Protein product: CASSLGDRVKSSYEQYF.